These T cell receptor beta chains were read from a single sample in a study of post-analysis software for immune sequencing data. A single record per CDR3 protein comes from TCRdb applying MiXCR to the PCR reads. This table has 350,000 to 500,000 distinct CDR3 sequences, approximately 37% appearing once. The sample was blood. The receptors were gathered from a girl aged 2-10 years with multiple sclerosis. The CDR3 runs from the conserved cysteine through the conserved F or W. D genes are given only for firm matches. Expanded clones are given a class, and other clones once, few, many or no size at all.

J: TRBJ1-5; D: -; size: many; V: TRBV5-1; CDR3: CASSLAGDQPQHF; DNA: TGTGCCAGCAGCTTAGCCGGCGATCAGCCCCAGCATTTT
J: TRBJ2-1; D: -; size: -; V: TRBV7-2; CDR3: CASSLVSGVDEQFF; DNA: TGTGCCAGCAGCTTAGTGTCGGGGGTGGATGAGCAGTTCTTC
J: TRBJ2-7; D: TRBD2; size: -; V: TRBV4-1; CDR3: CASSWGVYSGGYEQYF; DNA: TGCGCCAGCAGCTGGGGGGTATATAGCGGGGGTTACGAGCAGTACTTC
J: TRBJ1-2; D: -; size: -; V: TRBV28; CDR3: CASSVGAINYGYTF; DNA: TGTGCCAGCAGCGTTGGGGCGATTAACTATGGCTACACCTTC
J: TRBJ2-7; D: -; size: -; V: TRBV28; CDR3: CASSPSDGTKVSEQYF; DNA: TGTGCCAGCAGTCCCTCGGACGGAACAAAAGTCTCCGAGCAGTACTTC
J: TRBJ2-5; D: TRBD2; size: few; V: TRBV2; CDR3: CASSEPQARGEQYF; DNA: TGTGCCAGCAGTGAACCCCAGGCGCGGGGGGAGCAGTACTTC
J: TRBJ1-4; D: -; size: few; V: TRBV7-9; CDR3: CASRGRNEKLFF; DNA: TGTGCCAGCAGGGGAAGGAATGAAAAACTGTTTTTT
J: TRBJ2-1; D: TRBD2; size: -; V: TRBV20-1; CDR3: CSATRGTSAQMSFF; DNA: TGCAGTGCTACAAGGGGGACTAGCGCCCAAATGTCGTTCTTC
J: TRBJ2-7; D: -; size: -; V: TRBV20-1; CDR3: CSARERGALEQYF; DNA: TGCAGTGCCAGGGAGAGGGGGGCTCTGGAGCAGTACTTC
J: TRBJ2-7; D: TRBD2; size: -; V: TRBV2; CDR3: CASKRQTSGSYEQYF; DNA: TGTGCCTCAAAACGCCAGACTAGCGGGTCTTACGAGCAGTACTTC
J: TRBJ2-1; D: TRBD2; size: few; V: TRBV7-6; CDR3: CASSSYSGSVYNEQFF; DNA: TGTGCCAGCAGCTCCTATAGCGGGAGCGTTTACAATGAGCAGTTCTTC
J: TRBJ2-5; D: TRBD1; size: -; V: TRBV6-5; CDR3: CASSPGTGGSETQYF; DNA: TGTGCCAGCAGCCCCGGGACAGGGGGGTCGGAGACCCAGTACTTC
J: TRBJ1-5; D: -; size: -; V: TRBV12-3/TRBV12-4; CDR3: CASRPILLHQPQHF; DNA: TGTGCCAGCAGACCCATCCTCTTGCACCAGCCCCAGCATTTT
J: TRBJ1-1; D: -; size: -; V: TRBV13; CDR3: CASSLLSNTEAFF; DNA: TGTGCCAGCAGCCTACTCTCGAACACTGAAGCTTTCTTT
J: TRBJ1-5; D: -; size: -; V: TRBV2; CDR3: CASSEQGRSQPQHF; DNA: TGTGCCAGCAGTGAACAGGGGCGGAGCCAGCCCCAGCATTTT
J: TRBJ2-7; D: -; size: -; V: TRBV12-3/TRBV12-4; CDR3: CASGPPLPLEQYF; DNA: TGTGCCAGCGGTCCTCCTCTCCCCCTCGAGCAGTACTTC
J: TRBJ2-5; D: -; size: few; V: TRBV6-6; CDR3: CASSSRYQETQYF; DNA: TGTGCCAGCAGCTCTCGGTACCAAGAGACCCAGTACTTC
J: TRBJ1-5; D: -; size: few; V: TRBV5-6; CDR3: CASSLEGTSNQPQHF; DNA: TGTGCCAGCAGCTTGGAAGGGACTAGCAATCAGCCCCAGCATTTT
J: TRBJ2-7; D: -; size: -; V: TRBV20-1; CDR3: CSARSVGPYYEQYF; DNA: TGCAGTGCTAGGTCTGTTGGGCCCTACTACGAGCAGTACTTC
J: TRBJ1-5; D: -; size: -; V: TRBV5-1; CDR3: CASSFGGRWGNQPQHF; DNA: TGCGCCAGCAGCTTCGGAGGACGGTGGGGCAATCAGCCCCAGCATTTT
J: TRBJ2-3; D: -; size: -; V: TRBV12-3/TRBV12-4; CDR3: CATRNRGGGTDTQYF; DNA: TGTGCCACCAGAAATAGGGGAGGAGGGACAGATACGCAGTATTTT
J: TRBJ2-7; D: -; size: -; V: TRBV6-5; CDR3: CASSYDKPGEQYF; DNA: TGTGCCAGCAGTTACGACAAGCCAGGCGAGCAGTACTTC
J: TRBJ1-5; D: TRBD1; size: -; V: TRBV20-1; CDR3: CSARGTGGGYSNQPQHF; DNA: TGCAGTGCTAGAGGGACAGGCGGAGGGTATAGCAATCAGCCCCAGCATTTT
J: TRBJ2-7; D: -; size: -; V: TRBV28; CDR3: CASTTSFYEQYF; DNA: TGTGCCAGCACCACTTCCTTCTACGAGCAGTACTTC
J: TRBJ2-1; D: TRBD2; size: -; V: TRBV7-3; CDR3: CASSLRLAGYINEQFF; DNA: TGTGCCAGCAGCTTAAGGCTAGCGGGATACATTAATGAGCAGTTCTTC
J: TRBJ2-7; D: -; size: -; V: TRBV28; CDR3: CASSLKLAGGQGTSYEQYF; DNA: TGTGCCAGCAGTTTAAAACTCGCGGGAGGACAGGGTACTTCCTACGAGCAGTACTTC
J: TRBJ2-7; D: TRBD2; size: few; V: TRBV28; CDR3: CASSLGTSGGHDEQYF; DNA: TGTGCCAGCAGTTTGGGGACTAGCGGGGGGCACGACGAGCAGTACTTC